This entry lists 2 T cell receptor beta chains sequenced from one sample in a study of T cell changes during pregnancy in multiple sclerosis. Clones were read by immunoSEQ multiplex PCR, and TCRdb kept only the in-frame ones, dropping some. Of approximately 100,000 clones listed, around nine tenths were seen once; the top ten hold around 1.2%. Sequencing used peripheral blood, obtained in the second trimester of pregnancy. The receptor set was obtained from a female donor with multiple sclerosis, enrolled in a pregnancy study.

This clone was seen only once. The CDR3 sequence: CASSLVSSGSSYEQYF. The CDR3 DNA sequence: TGCGCCAGCAGCTTGGTTTCTAGCGGGAGTTCCTACGAGCAGTACTTC. The genes are TRBV5-1 and TRBJ2-7, with TRBD2 matching 10 bases. From germline, CDR1 is SGHRS and CDR2 YFSETQ. This CDR3 has 16 amino acids. Unmatched junction bases numbered 4, after V lost 0 bases and J lost 1 base.

This chain links TRBV5-1 with TRBJ2-3, with TRBD2 matching over 8 bases. The CDR3 length is 15 residues. V lost 0 bases, J lost 3 bases, and 3 bases stayed unmatched. Germline CDR1 SGHRS, CDR2 YFSETQ. The CDR3 spells CASSLVRGATDTQYF. CDR3 in DNA: TGCGCCAGCAGCTTGGTGCGGGGGGCTACAGATACGCAGTATTTT.